Presented here are 5 T cell receptor beta chains from one specimen sequenced in a study of T-cell reconstitution after alpha-beta-depleted transplantation in children. Preparation of the TCRbeta library was carried out with unique molecular identifiers. A single record per CDR3 protein comes from TCRdb applying MiXCR to the PCR reads. The sample consists of around 580,000 distinct CDR3 sequences, 27% of them appearing once. Material: PBMCs, obtained before TCRalphabeta/CD19-depleted stem cell transplant. The receptors were sampled from a boy younger than two with Wiskott-Aldrich syndrome, due to receive a stem cell transplant.

This clonotype came up a few times. V is TRBV6-5 and J is TRBJ2-2; no reliable D call. This CDR3 contains 18 residues. The V end lost 1 base, the J end lost 0 bases, and 15 bases lay between the germline ends. Per the germline V gene, CDR1 is MNHEY and CDR2 is SVGAGI. The chain's CDR3 is CASSYFEHQPANTGELFF. In DNA form, the CDR3 reads TGTGCCAGCAGTTACTTCGAACACCAACCAGCGAACACCGGGGAGCTGTTTTTT.

This clonotype was recorded many times. The V gene is TRBV11-2, the J gene TRBJ2-7; D is possibly TRBD1 (5 bases). V was pared by 1 base and J by 2 bases, with 12 bases between. The CDR3 length is 15 residues. The germline V gene encodes CDR1 SGHAT and CDR2 FQNNGV. The CDR3 region has the DNA TGTGCCAGCAGCTTAGTCTGGGGCACGACCTACGAGCAGTACTTC. It yields the protein CASSLVWGTTYEQYF. Based on the CDR3 plus reference TRBV11-2 and TRBJ2-7, the full variable domain is EAGVAQSPRYKIIEKRQSVAFWCNPISGHATLYWYQQILGQGPKLLIQFQNNGVVDDSQLPKDRFSAERLKGVDSTLKIQPAKLEDSAVYLCASSLVWGTTYEQYFGPGTRLTVT.

This clonotype was counted only a few times. The chain has TRBV28 and TRBJ2-7; 7 bases map to TRBD2. CDR1 MDHEN and CDR2 SYDVKM come from the germline V gene. This CDR3 has 14 residues. Losses at the gene ends were 1 base for V and 4 bases for J; bases not matched to a gene: 4. CDR3 DNA sequence: TGTGCCAGCAGTTTATATGGGACTACTTACGAGCAGTACTTC. Protein: CASSLYGTTYEQYF.

This clonotype showed up just a few times. The chain has TRBV9 and TRBJ2-6; D is uncertain. The CDR3 extends over 15 amino acids. Trimming left V 0 bases short and J 4 bases short, with 8 bases between. The germline CDR1 and CDR2 sequences are SGDLS and YYNGEE. CDR3 nucleotide sequence: TGTGCCAGCAGCGTAGGACCGGCAGGGGCCAACGTCCTGACTTTC. The encoded protein is CASSVGPAGANVLTF.

This clonotype was recorded once. The chain has TRBV20-1 and TRBJ1-5; 9 nucleotides line up with TRBD1. V lost 3 bases to trimming and J lost 9 bases; unmatched junction nucleotides: 6. CDR1 is DFQATT and CDR2 is SNEGSKA in the germline V gene (reference sequence). This CDR3 has 13 amino acids. CDR3 in amino acids: CSASTGGPWPQHF. The CDR3 DNA is TGCAGTGCTAGTACAGGGGGCCCATGGCCCCAGCATTTT.